These T cell receptor beta chains were read from a single sample in a study of T cell responses to AZD1222 COVID-19 vaccine. Clones were sequenced by immunoSEQ multiplex PCR, and TCRdb holds only the in-frame ones, with some missing. The data show 95,000 to 150,000 clones, about nine tenths seen once. The material sequenced was peripheral blood, taken on day 0 of AZD1222 vaccination. The receptor source for this set is an adult in good health. Each CDR3 is given with its conserved first and last residue. A D gene is named only where the DNA matches it firmly. Clone size is not always given. Where it is, it says once, few, many or a class for expanded clones.

cdr3_length: 16; d_call: .; clone_size: once; v_call: TRBV10-1; j_call: TRBJ1-6; cdr3_nt: TGCGCTCGGACGGGGCAGGGCAGCTCCTATAATTCACCCCTCCACTTT; cdr3_aa: CARTGQGSSYNSPLHF
cdr3_length: 14; d_call: TRBD2; clone_size: .; v_call: TRBV6-5; j_call: TRBJ2-7; cdr3_nt: TGTGCCAGCACCCTTAGCGGGGGGGCTGGCGAGCAGTACTTC; cdr3_aa: CASTLSGGAGEQYF
cdr3_length: 13; d_call: .; clone_size: .; v_call: TRBV12-3/TRBV12-4; j_call: TRBJ1-5; cdr3_nt: TGTGCCAGCAATACGGGGGAATGGCAGCCCCAGCATTTT; cdr3_aa: CASNTGEWQPQHF
cdr3_length: 15; d_call: TRBD1; clone_size: once; v_call: TRBV5-1; j_call: TRBJ2-2; cdr3_nt: TGCGCCAGCAGCGTCCCCGGGACAGGGGTCGGGGAGCTGTTTTTT; cdr3_aa: CASSVPGTGVGELFF
cdr3_length: 14; d_call: .; clone_size: .; v_call: TRBV7-9; j_call: TRBJ1-1; cdr3_nt: TGTGCCAGCAGCTACACTTTGGGGGTGGCTGAAGCTTTCTTT; cdr3_aa: CASSYTLGVAEAFF
cdr3_length: 13; d_call: TRBD1; clone_size: .; v_call: TRBV18; j_call: TRBJ1-5; cdr3_nt: TGTGCCAGCTCACCAGGACAGGGTCAGCCCCAGCATTTT; cdr3_aa: CASSPGQGQPQHF
cdr3_length: 14; d_call: .; clone_size: once; v_call: TRBV7-2; j_call: TRBJ1-6; cdr3_nt: TGTGCCAGCAGCTCATTGGGCTCGAGGTCACCCCTCCACTTT; cdr3_aa: CASSSLGSRSPLHF
cdr3_length: 14; d_call: .; clone_size: .; v_call: TRBV5-5; j_call: TRBJ2-5; cdr3_nt: TGTGCCAGCAGTCCGAATTTGGCGCGAGAGACCCAGTACTTC; cdr3_aa: CASSPNLARETQYF
cdr3_length: 16; d_call: .; clone_size: few; v_call: TRBV7-2; j_call: TRBJ2-2; cdr3_nt: TGTGCCAGCAGCACCAAACAGGGGGGGAGCACCGGGGAGCTGTTTTTT; cdr3_aa: CASSTKQGGSTGELFF
cdr3_length: 14; d_call: TRBD1; clone_size: .; v_call: TRBV6-5; j_call: TRBJ2-7; cdr3_nt: TGTGCCAGCAGGCCAGGGGGCTTAACCTACGAGCAGTACTTC; cdr3_aa: CASRPGGLTYEQYF
cdr3_length: 17; d_call: TRBD2; clone_size: .; v_call: TRBV5-1; j_call: TRBJ2-5; cdr3_nt: TGCGCCAGCAGCTTCGGCTGGGGCGGGGGGGCCCTGGAGACCCAGTACTTC; cdr3_aa: CASSFGWGGGALETQYF
cdr3_length: 16; d_call: .; clone_size: .; v_call: TRBV4-1; j_call: TRBJ2-1; cdr3_nt: TGCGCCAGCAGCCAAGAGTGGCTAGAAAAATACAATGAGCAGTTCTTC; cdr3_aa: CASSQEWLEKYNEQFF
cdr3_length: 13; d_call: .; clone_size: .; v_call: TRBV5-6; j_call: TRBJ1-2; cdr3_nt: TGTGCCAGCAGCTACGATCGGAAGGGTGGCTACACCTTC; cdr3_aa: CASSYDRKGGYTF
cdr3_length: 14; d_call: .; clone_size: .; v_call: TRBV9; j_call: TRBJ2-2; cdr3_nt: TGTGCCAGCAGCGGGGGCGCGAACACCGGGGAGCTGTTTTTT; cdr3_aa: CASSGGANTGELFF
cdr3_length: 15; d_call: TRBD1; clone_size: once; v_call: TRBV2; j_call: TRBJ1-1; cdr3_nt: TGTGCCAGCAATGGACAGGGGGGATCGGGAACTGAAGCTTTCTTT; cdr3_aa: CASNGQGGSGTEAFF
cdr3_length: 15; d_call: TRBD1; clone_size: .; v_call: TRBV2; j_call: TRBJ1-4; cdr3_nt: TGTGCCAGCTCAAACCCAGCGCAGGGGGGGGAAAAACTGTTTTTT; cdr3_aa: CASSNPAQGGEKLFF
cdr3_length: 16; d_call: TRBD1; clone_size: .; v_call: TRBV7-6; j_call: TRBJ1-2; cdr3_nt: TGTGCCAGCAGCCCAGGTGGGACAGGAAATATCTATGGCTACACCTTC; cdr3_aa: CASSPGGTGNIYGYTF
cdr3_length: 14; d_call: .; clone_size: once; v_call: TRBV6-4; j_call: TRBJ1-1; cdr3_nt: TGTGCCAGCAGCGCCGGACCTTCCTCCACTGAAGCTTTCTTT; cdr3_aa: CASSAGPSSTEAFF
cdr3_length: 15; d_call: .; clone_size: .; v_call: TRBV11-3; j_call: TRBJ1-1; cdr3_nt: TGTGCCAGCAGCTTAGAAGGTGGTAGGGGCGCTGAAGCTTTCTTT; cdr3_aa: CASSLEGGRGAEAFF
cdr3_length: 13; d_call: .; clone_size: few; v_call: TRBV5-4; j_call: TRBJ1-1; cdr3_nt: TGTGCCAGCAGCTTGGTATTGAACACTGAAGCTTTCTTT; cdr3_aa: CASSLVLNTEAFF
cdr3_length: 13; d_call: .; clone_size: .; v_call: TRBV6-5; j_call: TRBJ2-7; cdr3_nt: TGTGCCAGCAGTTACCAAAGGGCCTACGAGCAGTACTTC; cdr3_aa: CASSYQRAYEQYF
cdr3_length: 14; d_call: .; clone_size: .; v_call: TRBV2; j_call: TRBJ2-7; cdr3_nt: TGTGCCAGCAGTCCTCAAGGTGGGGTCGGGGAGCAGTACTTC; cdr3_aa: CASSPQGGVGEQYF
cdr3_length: 16; d_call: TRBD2; clone_size: .; v_call: TRBV28; j_call: TRBJ2-5; cdr3_nt: TGTGCCAGCAGTTCGTTAGCGGGGGGAGGCCAAGAGACCCAGTACTTC; cdr3_aa: CASSSLAGGGQETQYF
cdr3_length: 16; d_call: TRBD2; clone_size: .; v_call: TRBV6-2/TRBV6-3; j_call: TRBJ2-1; cdr3_nt: TGTGCCAGCAGTAGTCCTAGCGGCCAATCGGGGAATGAGCAGTTCTTC; cdr3_aa: CASSSPSGQSGNEQFF
cdr3_length: 15; d_call: .; clone_size: .; v_call: TRBV7-9; j_call: TRBJ1-2; cdr3_nt: TGTGCCAGCAGCTCCCCTGGCCAGGGGAACTATGGCTACACCTTC; cdr3_aa: CASSSPGQGNYGYTF
cdr3_length: 15; d_call: .; clone_size: .; v_call: TRBV7-2; j_call: TRBJ2-7; cdr3_nt: TGTGCCAGCAGCTTAGCGGAGGGTCCTACTTACGAGCAGTACTTC; cdr3_aa: CASSLAEGPTYEQYF
cdr3_length: 15; d_call: .; clone_size: .; v_call: TRBV15; j_call: TRBJ1-4; cdr3_nt: TGTGCCACCAGCAGAGAAGCAGGGGATGCGGAAAAACTGTTTTTT; cdr3_aa: CATSREAGDAEKLFF
cdr3_length: 16; d_call: .; clone_size: .; v_call: TRBV7-9; j_call: TRBJ1-3; cdr3_nt: TGTGCCAGCAGCATTATTACAGGGAGCTCTGGAAACACCATATATTTT; cdr3_aa: CASSIITGSSGNTIYF
cdr3_length: 16; d_call: TRBD2; clone_size: .; v_call: TRBV7-2; j_call: TRBJ2-2; cdr3_nt: TGTGCCAGCAGCCCCCGGACTAGCGGGGTCACCGGGGAGCTGTTTTTT; cdr3_aa: CASSPRTSGVTGELFF
cdr3_length: 14; d_call: .; clone_size: .; v_call: TRBV6-5; j_call: TRBJ2-5; cdr3_nt: TGTGCCAGCAGTCCCCGACCAGGGAGAGAGACCCAGTACTTC; cdr3_aa: CASSPRPGRETQYF
cdr3_length: 15; d_call: .; clone_size: .; v_call: TRBV5-1; j_call: TRBJ2-1; cdr3_nt: TGCGCCAGCAGCGCCCCCAGGGTTCTAGGTAATGAGCAGTTCTTC; cdr3_aa: CASSAPRVLGNEQFF
cdr3_length: 16; d_call: TRBD2; clone_size: once; v_call: TRBV6-5; j_call: TRBJ2-7; cdr3_nt: TGTGCCAGCAGTTACTTAACTAGCGGGGGGGCGTACGAGCAGTACTTC; cdr3_aa: CASSYLTSGGAYEQYF
cdr3_length: 13; d_call: .; clone_size: .; v_call: TRBV19; j_call: TRBJ1-2; cdr3_nt: TGTGCCAGTAGTATAGACGGGACCTATGGCTACACCTTC; cdr3_aa: CASSIDGTYGYTF
cdr3_length: 14; d_call: .; clone_size: .; v_call: TRBV4-2; j_call: TRBJ1-1; cdr3_nt: TGTGCCAGCAGCCCTGTTCAGGCTAACACTGAAGCTTTCTTT; cdr3_aa: CASSPVQANTEAFF
cdr3_length: 14; d_call: .; clone_size: .; v_call: TRBV6-2/TRBV6-3; j_call: TRBJ2-1; cdr3_nt: TGTGCCAGCAGTTACGGGAGCTCCTACAATGAGCAGTTCTTC; cdr3_aa: CASSYGSSYNEQFF
cdr3_length: 14; d_call: .; clone_size: .; v_call: TRBV19; j_call: TRBJ1-1; cdr3_nt: TGTGCCAGTAGTCCGCGTGCCCTGAACACTGAAGCTTTCTTT; cdr3_aa: CASSPRALNTEAFF
cdr3_length: 16; d_call: TRBD1; clone_size: once; v_call: TRBV4-3; j_call: TRBJ2-4; cdr3_nt: TGCGCCAGCAGCCGGGGACAGGGGGCCGCCAAAAACATTCAGTACTTC; cdr3_aa: CASSRGQGAAKNIQYF
cdr3_length: 16; d_call: TRBD1; clone_size: .; v_call: TRBV5-6; j_call: TRBJ1-5; cdr3_nt: TGTGCCAGCAGCTTCCGGGACAGGGGCCCGTATCAGCCCCAGCATTTT; cdr3_aa: CASSFRDRGPYQPQHF
cdr3_length: 15; d_call: .; clone_size: .; v_call: TRBV9; j_call: TRBJ2-3; cdr3_nt: TGTGCCAGCAGCGGACCTGCAGGTGCCACAGATACGCAGTATTTT; cdr3_aa: CASSGPAGATDTQYF
cdr3_length: 15; d_call: .; clone_size: .; v_call: TRBV19; j_call: TRBJ1-3; cdr3_nt: TGTGCCAGTAGGAGCGGTGGGGTTGCGGGAAACACCATATATTTT; cdr3_aa: CASRSGGVAGNTIYF
cdr3_length: 15; d_call: .; clone_size: .; v_call: TRBV6-2/TRBV6-3; j_call: TRBJ2-7; cdr3_nt: TGTGCCAGCAGTTACGGCCAGGGGGGCCGCGCCGAGCAGTACTTC; cdr3_aa: CASSYGQGGRAEQYF
cdr3_length: 14; d_call: .; clone_size: few; v_call: TRBV4-1; j_call: TRBJ1-3; cdr3_nt: TGCGCCAGCAGCTTCCGGGTCTCTGGAAACACCATATATTTT; cdr3_aa: CASSFRVSGNTIYF
cdr3_length: 18; d_call: TRBD1; clone_size: .; v_call: TRBV7-9; j_call: TRBJ1-2; cdr3_nt: TGTGCCAGCAGCTTAGCCGGGACAGGAGAAATAGCTAACTATGGCTACACCTTC; cdr3_aa: CASSLAGTGEIANYGYTF
cdr3_length: 12; d_call: .; clone_size: .; v_call: TRBV27; j_call: TRBJ1-4; cdr3_nt: TGTGCCAGCAGCCCACCGGGGGGAGGACTGTTTTTT; cdr3_aa: CASSPPGGGLFF
cdr3_length: 14; d_call: TRBD1; clone_size: .; v_call: TRBV5-1; j_call: TRBJ2-5; cdr3_nt: TGCGCCAGCAGCTCGGACAGGCTGGGAGAGACCCAGTACTTC; cdr3_aa: CASSSDRLGETQYF
cdr3_length: 16; d_call: TRBD2; clone_size: .; v_call: TRBV11-2; j_call: TRBJ2-2; cdr3_nt: TGTGCCAGCAGCTTAGATCAGCGGGGGGTAACCGGGGAGCTGTTTTTT; cdr3_aa: CASSLDQRGVTGELFF
cdr3_length: 14; d_call: .; clone_size: .; v_call: TRBV20-1; j_call: TRBJ2-1; cdr3_nt: TGCAGTGCTAGTCTAGCGTTGAGCTACAATGAGCAGTTCTTC; cdr3_aa: CSASLALSYNEQFF
cdr3_length: 10; d_call: .; clone_size: .; v_call: TRBV20-1; j_call: TRBJ2-1; cdr3_nt: TGCAGTGCTATAGAGAATGAGCAGTTCTTC; cdr3_aa: CSAIENEQFF